The next 13 T cell receptor beta chains were all read from a single sample in a study of T cell repertoires in cytomegalovirus infection. TCRdb reprocessed the reads with MiXCR, giving one entry per CDR3 protein. The data contain approximately 910,000 distinct CDR3 sequences, around 32% of them singletons. Their specific antigens are unknown. Sequencing was performed on cultured CD8+ T cells from PBMCs, taken from culture after CMV antigen stimulation. These receptors were taken from a human donor in good health (CMV status not recorded). Some clones in this sample may be carry-over from other donors' samples.

The chain couples TRBV6-5 to TRBJ2-7; 7 bases are a match to TRBD1. Losses at the gene ends were 6 bases for V and 4 bases for J; bases not matched to a gene: 15. Looked up from germline, CDR1 is MNHEY and CDR2 is SVGAGI. CDR3 length: 16 residues. CDR3 DNA sequence: TGTGCCAGCAGGGACCCGGGGACAGCTGGGCATTACGAGCAGTACTTC. This encodes CASRDPGTAGHYEQYF.

Details on this clonotype: A read error may account for a junction end that differs from germline. The V call is TRBV7-7, the J call TRBJ1-5; D is possibly TRBD1 (5 bases). The CDR3 sequence is 16 residues long. Germline CDR1 is SSHAT and CDR2 is FNYEAQ (reference sequence). Here the CDR3 DNA reads TGTGCTAGCAGCAATCCTTGGGGACGGATTAATCAGCCCCAGCATTTT. Its translation: CASSNPWGRINQPQHF. Full variable domain (rest looked up from reference TRBV7-7 and TRBJ1-5): GAGVSQSPRYKVTKRGQDVTLRCDPISSHATLYWYQQALGQGPEFLTYFNYEAQPDKSGLPSDRFSAERPEGSISTLTIQRTEQRDSAMYRCASSNPWGRINQPQHFGDGTRLSIL.

V is TRBV12-3 or TRBV12-4 and J is TRBJ2-5; the D gene is possibly TRBD1 (5 bases). Deletions cut 3 bases from V and 0 bases from J, with 14 bases between. This CDR3 has 16 amino acids. CDR3 bases: TGTGCCAGCAGTTTTCCTCCTAGGGGAAACCAAGAGACCCAGTACTTC. Translation: CASSFPPRGNQETQYF.

This chain links TRBV6-2 or TRBV6-3 with TRBJ1-3; no clear D. The V gene's germline CDR1 is MNHEY and CDR2 SVGEGT. The ends were cut back, 2 bases at V and 0 bases at J, with 8 bases in the middle. The CDR3 consists of 15 residues. Here the CDR3 reads CASSYPGSSGNTIYF. The CDR3 nucleotides are TGTGCCAGCAGTTACCCGGGGAGCTCTGGAAACACCATATATTTT.

This clonotype was counted only a few times. The chain recombines TRBV7-8 with TRBJ2-6, with D uncertain. Germline V gene data show CDR1 as SGHVS and CDR2 as FQNEAQ. Between the trimmed V and J ends, which lost 8 bases and 1 base, there was a span of 18 bases. The CDR3 loop spans 17 amino acids. The DNA of the CDR3 is TGTGCCAGCCTTAGGACGGTATCCACATCTGGGGCCAACGTCCTGACTTTC. The encoded protein is CASLRTVSTSGANVLTF.

Turning to this clonotype: Possible read error: a much larger clone is one base away. This chain connects TRBV7-6 to TRBJ2-5; 13 bases align to TRBD2. The CDR3 runs 17 residues. Germline lookup yields CDR1 SGHVS and CDR2 FNYEAQ. The CDR3 DNA reads as TGTGTCAGCAGCCTAAAAACTAGCGGGGGGGCTCGTGAGACCCAGTACTTC. Translating it yields CVSSLKTSGGARETQYF.

The gene calls are TRBV5-4 and TRBJ2-3; D not certain. CDR3 size: 13 residues. V lost 2 bases and J 1 base, leaving 5 bases between the germline ends. Germline CDR1 is SGHNT and CDR2 is YYREEE (reference sequence). The CDR3 loop reads CASSFFGTDTQYF. The DNA of the CDR3 is TGTGCCAGCAGCTTTTTCGGCACAGATACGCAGTATTTT.

This clonotype turned up a few times. V usage is TRBV15 and J usage is TRBJ2-1; the D is unclear. CDR3 length: 16 amino acids. V was shortened by 5 bases and J by 1 base, with 15 bases between the two germline ends. Germline CDR1 LNHNV, CDR2 YYDKDF (reference sequence). CDR3 in amino acids: CATSPQPGYSYNEQFF. CDR3 DNA: TGTGCCACCAGCCCGCAACCTGGGTATTCCTACAATGAGCAGTTCTTC.

Details on this clonotype: A junction boundary mismatches the germline segment, possibly from a read error. The chain recombines TRBV11-2 with TRBJ1-4; the D is unclear. From germline, CDR1 is SGHAT and CDR2 FQNNGV. CDR3 length: 15 amino acids. CDR3 bases: TGTGCCAGCAGCCCAGCTCCTTGGACTATTGAAAAACTGTTTTTT. Translation gives CASSPAPWTIEKLFF.

In its sample, this clonotype was seen a few times. V and J are TRBV23-1 and TRBJ1-1, with a weak D call TRBD1 (5 bases). TRBV23-1 is an open reading frame whose function is uncertain. CDR3 length equals 17 residues. The V end was cut by 0 bases, the J end by 3 bases, with 17 bases between. In DNA form, the CDR3 reads TGCGCCAGCAGTCAATCAGTCGGGGCGATGGGATACACTGAAGCTTTCTTT. Its translation: CASSQSVGAMGYTEAFF.

This sequence joins TRBV2 and TRBJ1-5; TRBD1 agrees at 7 bases. Germline lookup yields CDR1 SNHLY and CDR2 FYNNEI. The CDR3 sequence is 15 residues long. V lost 7 bases and J lost 0; bases outside the gene matches: 6. The CDR3 loop is CASTQGVYSNQPQHF. The DNA for the CDR3 is TGTGCCAGCACTCAGGGGGTGTATAGCAATCAGCCCCAGCATTTT.

This clonotype was observed many times. The chain joins TRBV7-8 to TRBJ2-3, with 9 bases aligning to TRBD2. Germline V gene data show CDR1 as SGHVS and CDR2 as FQNEAQ. With V trimmed by 1 base and J by 5 bases, 7 bases remained unmatched. There are 16 residues in the CDR3. This CDR3 reads CASSLVGGGAGDTQYF. The CDR3 coding sequence is TGTGCCAGCAGCTTAGTTGGCGGGGGGGCCGGAGATACGCAGTATTTT.

V is TRBV5-6 and J is TRBJ2-7; 7 bases agree with TRBD2. Losses at the gene ends were 0 bases for V and 4 bases for J; bases not matched to a gene: 10. The germline V gene encodes CDR1 SGHDT and CDR2 YYEEEE. The CDR3 loop spans 16 amino acids. The CDR3 here is CASSLGEGTVSYEQYV. CDR3 DNA sequence: TGTGCCAGCAGCTTGGGGGAGGGTACGGTGAGTTACGAGCAGTACGTC.